This T cell receptor (beta chain) was captured in a study of cytomegalovirus exposure and HLA in healthy donors listed by TCRdb under 2017. In the study overall: The roughly 670 repertoires of the first cohort and the 95 to 150 validation repertoires were produced on the same platform, according to a later analysis. The study aimed to test whether signatures of past pathogen exposure could be identified by cataloging public T cell receptors. High-throughput TCR immunosequencing, statistical association of individual TCRs with disease status, and machine learning were combined to predict cytomegalovirus infection status. Along with the approximately 700-subject first cohort, a separate validation cohort of some 130 different subjects was used. What the work shows at the level of the full study, not this receptor alone: Most TCR sequences were observed very rarely across donors, whereas some public TCRs were present in many individuals. The classifier was reported to diagnose cytomegalovirus status with high specificity and sensitivity in both the original cohort and the validation cohort. A later analysis had no HLA typing for the validation cohort, so co-occurrence there was scored across all 130 or so repertoires. In the study, around 150 TCR beta chains were listed as associated with cytomegalovirus. According to the authors, the approach could potentially be generalized to other disease states and immunological phenotypes. A later analysis found that TCRs clustered in the first cohort also tended to co-occur in the roughly 120 validation repertoires, with approximately 94% of cluster scores above 0. In vitro tests confirmed that a few of the cytomegalovirus-associated TCR beta chains recognize cytomegalovirus antigens.

The library relied on the immunoSEQ multiplex PCR assay. Turning to the authors' computational methods: To diagnose cytomegalovirus status from the catalog of TCR beta chain sequences, a statistical classification framework was built. As stored in TCRdb, this immuneACCESS dataset retains in-frame rearrangements with V and J assigned. A fraction of the clones does not appear; measured against another copy, unresolved V genes explain less than half of the discrepancy, and the remainder lacks a known reason. V and J calls and clone size are given by that table; D and trimming were obtained from the DNA. For this sample the table gives 130,000 or so clones, of which about nine tenths were detected only once. About 3.7% of the sample belongs to the ten largest clones. Separate from the approximately 700-subject first cohort, the validation cohort of 90 to 150 subjects was the group to which the donors belonged.

With respect to this clone: Its antigen target is currently unknown. Nothing much larger sits one base from this clone, and base qualities are not available.

This TCR was sampled from a man in his thirties or forties in good health and CMV-seronegative. The sample consisted of PBMCs.

Here the CDR3 is given as CASKPQGPTGELFF. Here is the DNA: TGTGCCAGCAAACCCCAGGGTCCCACCGGGGAGCTGTTTTTT. The chain couples TRBV6-5 to TRBJ2-2; perhaps TRBD1 is the D gene, with 5 bases matching. Trimming removed 7 bases from V and 4 bases from J, leaving 13 bases between the germline ends. Reading from cysteine to phenylalanine, the CDR3 counts 14 amino acids. Of all the DNA, just the CDR3 is kept, 42 bases in frame from base 1. Taken from the germline V gene, the CDR1 and CDR2 loops are MNHEY and SVGAGI.